This TCR beta chain was sequenced in a study of regulatory T cells in long-lasting Graves disease. About the research overall: Graves' patients, newly diagnosed, had taken antithyroid drugs under 3 months.

Both iRepertoire HTBI primers and Arm-PCR of CDR3 regions were used to build the TCR beta libraries. Source study methods: Sample data revealed approximately 62 TRBV and 14 TRBJ segments. TCRdb called the multiplex PCR reads again in MiXCR, with one record for every CDR3 protein. None of the V and J calls come from the authors' own analysis; TCRdb made them. The sample consists of 400,000 to 650,000 distinct CDR3 sequences, 15% to 20% of them appearing once. V lost 5 bases and J lost 2, with 13 bases in between. Germline CDR1 SNHLY, CDR2 FYNNEI. This CDR3 comprises 15 residues. Time point given: newly diagnosed GD, antithyroid drugs for less than 3 months. From RNA extracted from PBMCs, the TCR library was made. As to this clonotype: Its specificity is not known. This may stem from a read error, because a much larger clone lies one nucleotide away. As the CDR3 is not closed by the conserved phenylalanine or tryptophan, this likely results from a read error.

Study-level points and caveats: Favoring TRBV28, TRBJ1-2 and TRBJ2-5 was a feature seen in persistent disease.

These data were also filed under a second study, of T cells in Graves' hyperthyroidism and ophthalmopathy.

This specimen was peripheral blood mononuclear cells (PBMCs), taken at new diagnosis, from a patient treated with antithyroid drugs. This TCR was sampled from a woman aged 35 to 60 with Graves disease. The chain has TRBV2 and TRBJ1-5, with unresolved D. The CDR3 bases are TGTGCCAGCAGTCATCCCGGGCTGGGCAATCAGCCCCAGCATCTT. Translated, it gives CASSHPGLGNQPQHL.